The 15 T cell receptor beta chains below were found in one sample sequenced in a study of neoadjuvant anti-PD-1 for oral cavity cancer. Assay: immunoSEQ multiplex PCR; the TCRdb copy retains only in-frame clones and omits some. In the table there are approximately 83,000 clones, about 84% of which are singletons. The source material was PBMCs, sampled before nivolumab (anti-PD-1) treatment. These receptors originate from a person aged 35-79 years with oral cavity squamous cell carcinoma.

The chain carries TRBV10-3 and TRBJ1-4; a weak D match, TRBD1 (6 bases). Germline lookup yields CDR1 ENHRY and CDR2 SYGVKD. Trimming pared 0 bases from V and 5 bases from J, leaving 10 bases between. The CDR3 runs 15 residues. The CDR3 loop is CAISESQGGNEKLFF. CDR3 nucleotide sequence: TGTGCCATCAGTGAGTCACAGGGCGGGAATGAAAAACTGTTTTTT.

V gene TRBV4-2 combines with J gene TRBJ2-7; D may be TRBD2 (5 bases). The germline CDR1 and CDR2 sequences are LGHNA and YNFKEQ. V was shortened by 1 base and J by 0 bases, with 7 bases between the two germline ends. The CDR3 sequence is 14 residues long. CDR3 region: CASSQGGRSYEQYF. CDR3 bases: TGTGCCAGCAGCCAAGGAGGGCGCTCCTACGAGCAGTACTTC.

The rearrangement links TRBV10-3 to TRBJ1-6; TRBD1 might be the D (6 bases). Germline V lookup: CDR1 ENHRY, CDR2 SYGVKD. V was shortened by 6 bases and J by 10 bases, with 13 bases between the two germline ends. This CDR3 comprises 13 residues. DNA of the CDR3: TGTGCCATCAGCCGACAGGTATCGTCACCCCTCCACTTT. Its translation: CAISRQVSSPLHF.

The CDR3 reads CSVGAGETQYF. The CDR3 DNA follows: TGCAGCGTCGGGGCGGGGGAGACCCAGTACTTC. V and J are TRBV29-1 and TRBJ2-5; D may be TRBD2 (6 bases). The CDR3 length is 11 residues. V was shortened by 6 bases and J by 5 bases, with 10 bases between the two germline ends. From germline, CDR1 is SQVTM and CDR2 ANQGSEA.

This clone was seen at least ten times. The rearrangement uses TRBV10-1 and TRBJ2-2; D is ambiguous. The CDR3 runs to 15 residues. Germline V gene sequence: CDR1 WNHNN, CDR2 SYGVQD (reference sequence). V was shortened by 5 bases and J by 0 bases, with 10 bases between the two germline ends. The CDR3 sequence: CASSPMTTNTGELFF. The DNA of the CDR3 is TGCGCCAGCAGTCCGATGACAACGAACACCGGGGAGCTGTTTTTT.

V and J are TRBV30 and TRBJ2-7, with TRBD1 identical over 9 bases. There are 13 residues in the CDR3. The germline V gene encodes CDR1 GTSNPN and CDR2 SVGIG (reference sequence). The trim removed 8 bases at V and 7 bases at J, leaving 12 bases unmatched. CDR3 coding DNA: TGTGCCATAACAACAGGGGGCGGAGGGGAGCAGTACTTC. Its protein product is CAITTGGGGEQYF.

The chain joins TRBV10-1 to TRBJ1-1, with 7 positions matching TRBD1. V shed 3 bases, J shed 3 bases, and the junction held 4 bases outside the gene matches. The CDR3 contains 14 residues. Germline-derived CDR1 and CDR2 are WNHNN and SYGVQD (reference sequence). The CDR3 DNA is TGCGCCAGCAGTGAAGGGGGCCTGGACACTGAAGCTTTCTTT. Translation gives CASSEGGLDTEAFF.

The chain joins TRBV30 to TRBJ2-3; 13 bases map to TRBD2. The CDR3 has 16 amino acids. In germline, CDR1 is GTSNPN, CDR2 SVGIG (reference sequence). The J segment lost 2 bases and the V segment lost 4 bases, leaving 6 bases of the junction unmatched. CDR3 DNA sequence: TGTGCCTGGAAGAGGGGGACTAGCGGGAACACAGATACGCAGTATTTT. Encoded protein: CAWKRGTSGNTDTQYF.

This rearrangement joins TRBV5-1 to TRBJ2-5; weak D call: TRBD1 (6 bases). Trimming stripped 0 bases from V and 3 bases from J, with 12 bases between. Germline-derived CDR1 and CDR2 are SGHRS and YFSETQ. CDR3 size: 15 residues. The CDR3 DNA reads as TGCGCCAGCAGCTTGGCGGGACATTCTAAAGAGACCCAGTACTTC. Amino acid sequence: CASSLAGHSKETQYF.

The chain employs TRBV11-2 and TRBJ1-3; D gene unclear. Germline loops: CDR1 SGHAT, CDR2 FQNNGV. The ends were cut back, 5 bases at V and 0 bases at J, with 8 bases in the middle. CDR3 length: 14 amino acids. CDR3 in amino acids: CASSPDRSGNTIYF. The DNA for the CDR3 is TGTGCCAGCAGCCCCGACCGCTCTGGAAACACCATATATTTT.

This rearrangement joins TRBV5-5 to TRBJ1-2; 7 bases are shared with TRBD1. CDR3 size: 14 residues. CDR1 is SGHKS and CDR2 is YYEKEE in the germline V gene (reference sequence). V dropped 0 bases and J dropped 5; count of bases not matched to a gene: 4. The CDR3 protein is CASSLVLQGYGYTF. The CDR3 DNA sequence: TGTGCCAGCAGCTTGGTCCTACAGGGGTATGGCTACACCTTC.

The rearrangement links TRBV7-9 to TRBJ2-3; D assignment may be TRBD1 or TRBD2 (5 bases each). Germline assignment: CDR1 SEHNR and CDR2 FQNEAQ (reference sequence). Trimming removed 2 bases at V and 5 bases at J, with 11 bases between. The CDR3 spans 14 residues. CDR3 sequence: CASSLWDQRDTQYF. The DNA of the CDR3 is TGTGCCAGCAGCTTATGGGACCAACGAGATACGCAGTATTTT.

The chain employs TRBV29-1 and TRBJ2-1, with 9 bases identical to TRBD1. The germline V gene has CDR1 SQVTM and CDR2 ANQGSEA. Germline trimming cut 6 bases from V and 7 bases from J; bases unmatched to any gene: 7. The CDR3 extends over 13 amino acids. DNA for the CDR3: TGCAGCGTGACGGGACAGGGTATGAATGAGCAGTTCTTC. Protein product: CSVTGQGMNEQFF.

The chain uses TRBV11-2 and TRBJ2-7; TRBD2 agrees at 12 bases. This CDR3 is built from 16 residues. V lost 4 bases, J lost 2 bases, and 6 bases stayed unmatched. Germline CDR1 is SGHAT and CDR2 is FQNNGV. The CDR3 region is CASSSPTSGRPYEQYF. In DNA, the CDR3 is TGTGCCAGCAGCTCCCCGACTAGCGGGAGACCCTACGAGCAGTACTTC. Filled out from reference TRBV11-2 and TRBJ2-7, the complete variable domain reads EAGVAQSPRYKIIEKRQSVAFWCNPISGHATLYWYQQILGQGPKLLIQFQNNGVVDDSQLPKDRFSAERLKGVDSTLKIQPAKLEDSAVYLCASSSPTSGRPYEQYFGPGTRLTVT.

CDR3 loop: CASSYSGGGVTGELFF. The CDR3 DNA sequence: TGTGCCAGCAGTTACTCGGGCGGAGGGGTCACCGGGGAGCTGTTTTTT. V usage is TRBV6-6 and J usage is TRBJ2-2; perhaps TRBD2 as D (6 bases). Germline V gene data show CDR1 as MNHNY and CDR2 as SVGAGI (reference sequence). Trimming took 0 bases from V and 4 from J, leaving 12 bases between them. CDR3 length: 16 residues.